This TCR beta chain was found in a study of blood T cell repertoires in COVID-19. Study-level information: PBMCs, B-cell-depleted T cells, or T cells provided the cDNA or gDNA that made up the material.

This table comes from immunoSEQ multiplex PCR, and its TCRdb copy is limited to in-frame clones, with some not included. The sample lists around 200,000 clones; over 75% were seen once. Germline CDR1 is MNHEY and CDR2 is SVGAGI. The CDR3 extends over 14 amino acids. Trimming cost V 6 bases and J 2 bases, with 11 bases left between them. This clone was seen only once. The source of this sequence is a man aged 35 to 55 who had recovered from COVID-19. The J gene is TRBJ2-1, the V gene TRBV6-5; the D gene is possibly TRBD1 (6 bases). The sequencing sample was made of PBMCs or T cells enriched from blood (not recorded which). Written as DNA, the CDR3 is TGTGCCAGCAGCCAACAGGGACCCTACAATGAGCAGTTCTTC. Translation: CASSQQGPYNEQFF.